The present T cell receptor (beta chain) was sequenced within a study of PD-L1 blockade in urothelial cancer. At the level of the study: Atezolizumab 1,200 mg was given intravenously every 3 weeks, starting 2014. Between 0 and 3 chemotherapy regimens preceded treatment for each patient. Once treatment had started, blood was analyzed at 3 weeks (second dose) and again at 6 weeks.

Study findings and constraints: Tumor-associated blood clones were expanded more by durable-benefit patients at 3 weeks.

Noted time point: pretreatment peripheral blood. TCRdb keeps only in-frame clones here, not all; method: immunoSEQ multiplex PCR. Of 70,000 to 95,000 clones in the sample, roughly 84% were seen once. Regarding this clone: Its antigen remains unidentified.

Germline values: CDR1 SNHLY, CDR2 FYNNEI. J was trimmed by 3 bases and V by 6 bases; bases with no gene match: 7. This CDR3 contains 16 residues. Source: PBMCs, taken around atezolizumab (anti-PD-L1) treatment. The source of this sequence is a man aged 60 to 75 with urothelial cancer. The chain recombines TRBV2 with TRBJ2-7, with TRBD2 matching over 14 bases. The CDR3 sequence: CASRAGLAGVGYEQYF. DNA of the CDR3: TGTGCCAGCAGAGCGGGACTAGCGGGGGTGGGCTACGAGCAGTACTTC.